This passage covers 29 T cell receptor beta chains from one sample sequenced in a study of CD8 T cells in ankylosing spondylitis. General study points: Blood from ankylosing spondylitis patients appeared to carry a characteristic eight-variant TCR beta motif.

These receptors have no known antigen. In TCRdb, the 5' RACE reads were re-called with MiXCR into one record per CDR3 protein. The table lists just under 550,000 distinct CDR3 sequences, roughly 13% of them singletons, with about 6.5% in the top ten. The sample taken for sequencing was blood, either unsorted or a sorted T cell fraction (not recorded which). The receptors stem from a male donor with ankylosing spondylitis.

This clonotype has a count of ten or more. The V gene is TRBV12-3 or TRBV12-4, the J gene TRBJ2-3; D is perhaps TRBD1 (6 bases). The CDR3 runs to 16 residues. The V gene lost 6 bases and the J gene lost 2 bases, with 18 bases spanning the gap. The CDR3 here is CASSDAARGLTDTQYF. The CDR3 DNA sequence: TGTGCCAGCAGCGACGCCGCCAGGGGCCTCACAGATACGCAGTATTTT.

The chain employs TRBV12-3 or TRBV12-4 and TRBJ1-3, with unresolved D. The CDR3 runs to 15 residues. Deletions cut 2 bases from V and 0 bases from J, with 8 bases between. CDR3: CASSLPRSSGNTIYF. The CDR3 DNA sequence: TGTGCCAGCAGTTTACCGAGGAGCTCTGGAAACACCATATATTTT.

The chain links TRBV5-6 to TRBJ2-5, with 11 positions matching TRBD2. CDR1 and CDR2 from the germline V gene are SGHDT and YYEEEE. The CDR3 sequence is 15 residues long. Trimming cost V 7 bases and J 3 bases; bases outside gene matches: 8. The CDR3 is CASGPVAGGKETQYF. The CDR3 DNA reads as TGTGCCAGCGGCCCGGTAGCGGGGGGGAAAGAGACCCAGTACTTC.

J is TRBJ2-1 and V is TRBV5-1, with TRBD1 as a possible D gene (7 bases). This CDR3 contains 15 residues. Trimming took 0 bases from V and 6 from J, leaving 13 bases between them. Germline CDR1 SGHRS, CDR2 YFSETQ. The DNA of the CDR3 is TGCGCCAGCAGCTTGGCCAGGGGGGCGGGCAATGAGCAGTTCTTC. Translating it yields CASSLARGAGNEQFF.

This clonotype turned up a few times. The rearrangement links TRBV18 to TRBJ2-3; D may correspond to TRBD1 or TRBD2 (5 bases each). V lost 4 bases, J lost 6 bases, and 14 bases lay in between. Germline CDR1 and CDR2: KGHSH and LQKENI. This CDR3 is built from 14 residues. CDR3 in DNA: TGTGCCAGCTCACGGGACCCGGAGGTGGATACGCAGTATTTT. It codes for CASSRDPEVDTQYF.

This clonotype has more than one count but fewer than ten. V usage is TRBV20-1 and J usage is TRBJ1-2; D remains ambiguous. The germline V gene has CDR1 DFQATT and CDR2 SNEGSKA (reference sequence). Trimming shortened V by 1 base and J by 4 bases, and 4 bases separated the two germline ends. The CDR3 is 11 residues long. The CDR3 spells CSARVLYGYTF. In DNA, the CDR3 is TGCAGTGCTAGAGTGCTCTATGGCTACACCTTC.

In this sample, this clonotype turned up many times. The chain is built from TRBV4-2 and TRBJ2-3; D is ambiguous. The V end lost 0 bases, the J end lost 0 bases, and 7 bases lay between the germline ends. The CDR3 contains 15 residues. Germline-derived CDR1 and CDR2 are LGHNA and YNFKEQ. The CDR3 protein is CASSQDILSTDTQYF. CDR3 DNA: TGTGCCAGCAGCCAAGATATCTTGAGCACAGATACGCAGTATTTT.

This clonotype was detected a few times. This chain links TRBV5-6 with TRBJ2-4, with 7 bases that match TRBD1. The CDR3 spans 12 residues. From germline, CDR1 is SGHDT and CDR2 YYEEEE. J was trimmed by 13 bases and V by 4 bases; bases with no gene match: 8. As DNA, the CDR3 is TGTGCCAGCAGCAACCCCGGACAGGCCCAGTACTTC. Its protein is CASSNPGQAQYF.

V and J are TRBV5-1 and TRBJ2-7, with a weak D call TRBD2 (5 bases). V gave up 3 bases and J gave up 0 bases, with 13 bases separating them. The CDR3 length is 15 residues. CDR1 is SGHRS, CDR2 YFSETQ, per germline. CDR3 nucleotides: TGCGCCAGCAGCTCTAAACCGGGAAGCTCCTACGAGCAGTACGTC. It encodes CASSSKPGSSYEQYV.

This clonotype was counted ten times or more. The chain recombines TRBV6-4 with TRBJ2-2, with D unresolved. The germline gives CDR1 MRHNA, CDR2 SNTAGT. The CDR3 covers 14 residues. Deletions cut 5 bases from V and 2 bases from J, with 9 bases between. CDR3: CASSMKENTGELFF. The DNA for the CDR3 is TGTGCCAGCAGTATGAAGGAAAACACCGGGGAGCTGTTTTTT.

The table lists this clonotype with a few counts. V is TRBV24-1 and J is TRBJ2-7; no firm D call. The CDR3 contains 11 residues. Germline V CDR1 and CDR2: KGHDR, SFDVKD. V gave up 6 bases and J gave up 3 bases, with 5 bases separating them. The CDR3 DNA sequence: TGTGCCACCAGTAGCAACTACGAGCAGTACTTC. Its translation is CATSSNYEQYF.

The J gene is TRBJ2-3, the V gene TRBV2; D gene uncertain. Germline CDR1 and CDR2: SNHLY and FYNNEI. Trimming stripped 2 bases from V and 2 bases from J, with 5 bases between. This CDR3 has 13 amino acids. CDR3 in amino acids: CASSERYTDTQYF. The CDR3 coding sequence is TGTGCCAGCAGTGAACGTTACACAGATACGCAGTATTTT.

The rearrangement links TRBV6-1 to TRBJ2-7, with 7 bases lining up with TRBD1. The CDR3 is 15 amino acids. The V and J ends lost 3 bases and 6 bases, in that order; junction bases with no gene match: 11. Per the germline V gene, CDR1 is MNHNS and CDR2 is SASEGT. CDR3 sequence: CASSERQGLLPEQYV. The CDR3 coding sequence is TGTGCCAGCAGTGAGAGACAGGGCCTACTACCCGAGCAGTACGTC.

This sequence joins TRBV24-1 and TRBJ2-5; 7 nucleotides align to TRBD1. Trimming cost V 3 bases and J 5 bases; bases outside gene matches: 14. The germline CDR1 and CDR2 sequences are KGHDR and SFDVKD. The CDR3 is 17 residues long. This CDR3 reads CATSDKHSTGVWETQYF. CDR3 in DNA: TGTGCCACCAGTGATAAACACTCCACAGGGGTTTGGGAGACCCAGTACTTC.

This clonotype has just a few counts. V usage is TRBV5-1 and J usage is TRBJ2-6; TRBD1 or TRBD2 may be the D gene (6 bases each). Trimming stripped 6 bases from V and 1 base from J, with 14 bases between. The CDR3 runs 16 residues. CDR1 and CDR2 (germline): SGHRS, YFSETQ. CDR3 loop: CASTTGTFSGANVLTF. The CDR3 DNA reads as TGCGCCAGCACTACAGGGACTTTTTCTGGGGCCAACGTCCTGACTTTC. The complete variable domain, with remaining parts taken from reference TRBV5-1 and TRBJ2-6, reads KAGVTQTPRYLIKTRGQQVTLSCSPISGHRSVSWYQQTPGQGLQFLFEYFSETQRNKGNFPGRFSGRQFSNSRSEMNVSTLELGDSALYLCASTTGTFSGANVLTFGAGSRLTVL.

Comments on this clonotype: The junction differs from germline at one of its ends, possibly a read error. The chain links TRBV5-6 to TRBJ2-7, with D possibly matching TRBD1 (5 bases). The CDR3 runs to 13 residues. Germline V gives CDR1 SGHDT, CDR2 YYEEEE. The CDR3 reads CASGLGRLYEQYF. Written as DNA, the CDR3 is TGTGCCAGCGGCTTGGGGCGCCTCTACGAGCAGTACTTC.

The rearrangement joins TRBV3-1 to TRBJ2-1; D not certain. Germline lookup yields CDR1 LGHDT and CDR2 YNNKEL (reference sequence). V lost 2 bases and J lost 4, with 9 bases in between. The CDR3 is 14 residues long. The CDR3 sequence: CASSQQSVYNEQFF. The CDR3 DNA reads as TGTGCCAGCAGCCAACAATCAGTTTACAATGAGCAGTTCTTC.

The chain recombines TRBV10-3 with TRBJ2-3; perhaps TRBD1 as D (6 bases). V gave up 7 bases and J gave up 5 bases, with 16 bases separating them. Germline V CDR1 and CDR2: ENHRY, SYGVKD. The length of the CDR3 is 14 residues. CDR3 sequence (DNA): TGTGCCATCACCAGGGGTCCTGGAGTAGATACGCAGTATTTT. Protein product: CAITRGPGVDTQYF.

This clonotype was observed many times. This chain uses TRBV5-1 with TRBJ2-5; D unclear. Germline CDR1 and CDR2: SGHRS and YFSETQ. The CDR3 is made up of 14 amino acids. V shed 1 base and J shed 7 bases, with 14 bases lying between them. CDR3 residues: CASSLTVPSGTQYF. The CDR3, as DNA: TGCGCCAGCAGCTTGACTGTCCCCTCCGGGACCCAGTACTTC.

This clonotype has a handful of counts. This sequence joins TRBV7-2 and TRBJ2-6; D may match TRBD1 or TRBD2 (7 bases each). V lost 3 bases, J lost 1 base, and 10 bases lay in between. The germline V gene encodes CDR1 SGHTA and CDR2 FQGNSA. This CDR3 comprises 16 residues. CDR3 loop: CASSLQGGSGANVLTF. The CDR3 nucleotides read TGTGCCAGCAGCTTGCAGGGGGGGTCTGGGGCCAACGTCCTGACTTTC.

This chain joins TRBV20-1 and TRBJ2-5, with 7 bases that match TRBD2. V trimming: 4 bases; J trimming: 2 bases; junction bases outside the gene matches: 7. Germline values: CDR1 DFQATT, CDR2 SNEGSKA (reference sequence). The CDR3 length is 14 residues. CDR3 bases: TGCAGTGCTATCCTTAGCGGGCTACAAGAGACCCAGTACTTC. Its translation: CSAILSGLQETQYF.

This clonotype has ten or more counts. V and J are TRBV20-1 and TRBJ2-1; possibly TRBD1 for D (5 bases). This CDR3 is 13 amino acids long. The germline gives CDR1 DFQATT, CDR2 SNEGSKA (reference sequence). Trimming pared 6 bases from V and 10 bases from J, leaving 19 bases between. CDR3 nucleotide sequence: TGCAGTGCCCCCGGTCCCCCAGGGCCCGAGCAGTTCTTC. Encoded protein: CSAPGPPGPEQFF.

CDR3 DNA sequence: TGTGCCAGCCACCTCGATACCACAGATGTAGCTTTCTTT. Its translation: CASHLDTTDVAFF. The chain uses TRBV12-3 or TRBV12-4 and TRBJ1-1; D is unclear. CDR3 length: 13 amino acids. V lost 8 bases and J lost 10, with 20 bases in between.

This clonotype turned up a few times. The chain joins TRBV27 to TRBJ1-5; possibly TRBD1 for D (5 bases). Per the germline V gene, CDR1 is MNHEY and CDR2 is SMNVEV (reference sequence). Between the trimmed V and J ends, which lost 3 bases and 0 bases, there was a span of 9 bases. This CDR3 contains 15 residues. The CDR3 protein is CASSFRGYSNQPQHF. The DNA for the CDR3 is TGTGCCAGCAGTTTTAGGGGATATAGCAATCAGCCCCAGCATTTT.

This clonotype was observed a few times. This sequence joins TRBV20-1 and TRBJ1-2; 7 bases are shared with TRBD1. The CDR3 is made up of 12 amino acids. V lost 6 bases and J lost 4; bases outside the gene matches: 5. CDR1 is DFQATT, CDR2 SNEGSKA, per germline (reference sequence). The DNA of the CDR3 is TGCAGTGCCTCCAGGGGGGGCTATGGCTACACCTTC. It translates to CSASRGGYGYTF.

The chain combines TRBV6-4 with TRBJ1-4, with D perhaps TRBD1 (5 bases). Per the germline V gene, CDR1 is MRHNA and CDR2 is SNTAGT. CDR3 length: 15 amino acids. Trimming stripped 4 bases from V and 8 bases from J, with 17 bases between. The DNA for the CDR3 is TGTGCCAGCAGTGTCTCCGACAGCCTTGGGGAAAAACTGTTTTTT. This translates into CASSVSDSLGEKLFF.

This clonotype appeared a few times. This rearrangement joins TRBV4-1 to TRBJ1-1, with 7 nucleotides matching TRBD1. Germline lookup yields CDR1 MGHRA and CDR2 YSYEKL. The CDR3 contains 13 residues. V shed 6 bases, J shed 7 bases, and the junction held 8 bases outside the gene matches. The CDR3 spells CASRSRGRDEAFF. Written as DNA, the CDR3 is TGCGCCAGCAGATCGAGGGGGCGGGATGAAGCTTTCTTT.

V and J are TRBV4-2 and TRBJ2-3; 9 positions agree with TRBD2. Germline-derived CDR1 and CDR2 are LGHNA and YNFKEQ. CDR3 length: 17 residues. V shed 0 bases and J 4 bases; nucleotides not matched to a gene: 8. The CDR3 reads CASSQEPSGMSADTQYF. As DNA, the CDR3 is TGTGCCAGCAGCCAAGAGCCTAGCGGGATGTCAGCAGATACGCAGTATTTT.

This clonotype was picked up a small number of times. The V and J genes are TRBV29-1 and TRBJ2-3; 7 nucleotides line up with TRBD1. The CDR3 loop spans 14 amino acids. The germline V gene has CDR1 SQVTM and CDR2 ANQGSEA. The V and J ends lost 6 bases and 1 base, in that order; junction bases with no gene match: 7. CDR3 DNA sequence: TGCAGCGTGACCTGGACAGGACGCACAGATACGCAGTATTTT. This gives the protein CSVTWTGRTDTQYF.